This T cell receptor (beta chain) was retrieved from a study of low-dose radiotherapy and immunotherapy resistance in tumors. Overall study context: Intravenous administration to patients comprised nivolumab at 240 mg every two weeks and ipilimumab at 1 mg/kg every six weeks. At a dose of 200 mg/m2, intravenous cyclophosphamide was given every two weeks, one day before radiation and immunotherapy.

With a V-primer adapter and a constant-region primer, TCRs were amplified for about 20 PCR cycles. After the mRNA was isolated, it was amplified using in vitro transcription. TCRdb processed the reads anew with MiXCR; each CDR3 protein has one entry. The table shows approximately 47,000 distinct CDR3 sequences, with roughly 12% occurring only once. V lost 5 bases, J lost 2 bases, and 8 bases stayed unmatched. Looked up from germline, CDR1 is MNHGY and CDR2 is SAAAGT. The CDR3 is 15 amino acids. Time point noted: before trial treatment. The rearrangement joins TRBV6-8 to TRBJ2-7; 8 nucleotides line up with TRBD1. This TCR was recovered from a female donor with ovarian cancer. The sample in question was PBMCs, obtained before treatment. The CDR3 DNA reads TGTGCCAGCAGTGAGGACAGGGTGGGGGCCTACGAGCAGTACTTC. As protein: CASSEDRVGAYEQYF.